Shown below are 11 T cell receptor beta chains from a single sample sequenced in a study of blood T cell repertoires in COVID-19. Assay: immunoSEQ multiplex PCR; the TCRdb copy retains only in-frame clones and omits some. The sample has some 320,000 clones; under 95% are singletons. The specimen was PBMCs or T cells enriched from blood (not recorded which). Receptor source: a man aged 60 to 69 who had recovered from COVID-19.

This chain uses TRBV30 with TRBJ1-1; 7 bases align to TRBD1. V trimming: 3 bases; J trimming: 10 bases; junction bases outside the gene matches: 14. The germline V gene has CDR1 GTSNPN and CDR2 SVGIG (reference sequence). The CDR3 has 14 residues. The CDR3 coding sequence is TGTGCCTGGAGCCGACAGGGAGCGCCCTGGTCAGCTTTCTTT. Its translation is CAWSRQGAPWSAFF.

The J gene is TRBJ2-7, the V gene TRBV5-4; D perhaps matches TRBD2 (5 bases). Trimming took off 3 bases at V and 1 base at J, with 8 bases between the two ends. Germline V gene lookup returns CDR1 SGHNT and CDR2 YYREEE (reference sequence). The CDR3 runs to 13 residues. In DNA, the CDR3 is TGTGCCAGCAGCTCACGGGGTTCCTACGAGCAGTACTTC. It encodes CASSSRGSYEQYF. Full variable domain (missing parts from reference TRBV5-4 and TRBJ2-7): ETGVTQSPTHLIKTRGQQVTLRCSSQSGHNTVSWYQQALGQGPQFIFQYYREEENGRGNFPPRFSGLQFPNYSSELNVNALELDDSALYLCASSSRGSYEQYFGPGTRLTVT.

This chain links TRBV29-1 with TRBJ2-3, with no clear D. V was pared by 4 bases and J by 0 bases, with 8 bases between. Germline V gene sequence: CDR1 SQVTM, CDR2 ANQGSEA. The CDR3 contains 13 residues. The CDR3 spells CSVVGRSTDTQYF. CDR3 nucleotide sequence: TGCAGCGTTGTTGGTAGAAGCACAGATACGCAGTATTTT.

The rearrangement joins TRBV5-1 to TRBJ2-3; weak D call: TRBD1 (6 bases). The CDR3 is 15 amino acids. V lost 0 bases and J lost 2, with 10 bases in between. Germline CDR1 SGHRS, CDR2 YFSETQ. The CDR3 loop reads CASSLGGRDTDTQYF. Written as DNA, the CDR3 is TGCGCCAGCAGCTTGGGGGGGCGCGACACAGATACGCAGTATTTT.

This sequence joins TRBV9 and TRBJ2-1, with 15 bases aligning to TRBD2. Germline V gene lookup returns CDR1 SGDLS and CDR2 YYNGEE. V was pared by 1 base and J by 4 bases, with 18 bases of the junction left unmatched. This CDR3 contains 22 residues. CDR3: CASSVNRGEGLAGGTCYNEQFF. CDR3 DNA: TGTGCCAGCAGCGTAAATCGCGGAGAGGGACTAGCGGGGGGCACTTGTTACAATGAGCAGTTCTTC.

Here the CDR3 DNA reads TGTGCCAGCAGTGAATATAGGACAACATATGAAAAACTGTTTTTT. Protein: CASSEYRTTYEKLFF. This chain links TRBV25-1 with TRBJ1-4, with a weak D call TRBD1 (5 bases). The germline V and J ends were trimmed by 0 bases and 6 bases, with 11 bases remaining between them. The V gene's germline CDR1 is MGHDK and CDR2 SYGVNS. There are 15 residues in the CDR3.

CDR3 coding DNA: TGTGCCAGCAGGTGGGGGGAGGGTCAGCAAGAGACCCAGTACTTC. It translates to CASRWGEGQQETQYF. This rearrangement joins TRBV2 to TRBJ2-5, with 7 bases that match TRBD2. The V segment lost 6 bases and the J segment 2 bases; nucleotides outside the gene matches: 9. The CDR3 totals 15 residues. From germline, CDR1 is SNHLY and CDR2 FYNNEI.

The chain has TRBV7-9 and TRBJ2-2; D might be TRBD1 (5 bases). The CDR3 is 16 residues long. Germline loops: CDR1 SEHNR, CDR2 FQNEAQ (reference sequence). V dropped 5 bases and J dropped 0 bases, with 13 bases sitting between them. Written as DNA, the CDR3 is TGTGCCAGCAGCCCCAGGGAAGGGACGAACACCGGGGAGCTGTTTTTT. It is translated as CASSPREGTNTGELFF.

This clone was picked up a small number of times. The DNA for the CDR3 is TGTGCCAGCAGCCCGAGGACAGGGAGTAATTCACCCCTCCACTTT. Amino acid sequence: CASSPRTGSNSPLHF. The J gene is TRBJ1-6, the V gene TRBV7-8, with 8 bases that match TRBD1. Germline V gene lookup returns CDR1 SGHVS and CDR2 FQNEAQ. The CDR3 totals 15 residues. V dropped 5 bases and J dropped 6; count of bases not matched to a gene: 6.

The chain has TRBV30 and TRBJ1-4; D unresolved. The CDR3 spans 13 residues. V was trimmed by 6 bases and J by 3 bases, leaving 11 bases between them. The germline V gene has CDR1 GTSNPN and CDR2 SVGIG (reference sequence). CDR3 sequence: CACSPAANEKLFF. The CDR3 DNA reads as TGTGCCTGTTCTCCGGCGGCTAATGAAAAACTGTTTTTT.

This chain joins TRBV9 and TRBJ2-5; D is unclear. V was shortened by 3 bases and J by 0 bases, with 12 bases between the two germline ends. The CDR3 is made up of 15 amino acids. In germline, CDR1 is SGDLS, CDR2 YYNGEE. In DNA form, the CDR3 reads TGTGCCAGCAGCGCCAAGCCTCGGGACCAAGAGACCCAGTACTTC. Protein sequence: CASSAKPRDQETQYF.